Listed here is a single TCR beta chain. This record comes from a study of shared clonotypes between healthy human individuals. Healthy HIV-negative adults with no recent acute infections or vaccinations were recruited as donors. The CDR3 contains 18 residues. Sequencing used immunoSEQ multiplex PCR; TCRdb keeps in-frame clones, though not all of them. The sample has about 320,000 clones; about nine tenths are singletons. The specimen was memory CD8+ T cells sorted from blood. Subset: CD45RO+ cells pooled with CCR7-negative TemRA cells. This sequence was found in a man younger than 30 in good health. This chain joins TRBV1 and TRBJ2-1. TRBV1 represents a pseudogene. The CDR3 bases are TGCACCAGCAGCCAACCGAGTCCCCGGGGACCACAGCTCAATGAGCAGTTCTTC. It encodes CTSSQPSPRGPQLNEQFF.